This TCR beta chain was captured in a study of cytomegalovirus exposure and HLA in healthy donors. General study results and limits: The records held CMV serostatus as the only immune exposure information. HLA-A and HLA-B allele assignments for most subjects were reportedly predicted accurately using TCR beta sequences.

Unmatched junction bases numbered 2, after V lost 4 bases and J lost 4 bases. CDR3 length equals 12 residues. Per germline, CDR1 SQVTM and CDR2 ANQGSEA. Vbeta (60) and Jbeta (13) primers were used in the PCR. In the authors' workflow: An analysis that came later counted 80 million or so unique TCR beta chains, approximately 12 million shared. Only in-frame clones appear in the TCRdb table, and some are missing; sequencing was by immunoSEQ multiplex PCR. The V and J calls and the clone size are those of that table, but D and trimming were determined from the DNA. Here the sample spans 100,000 to 150,000 clones, 70% to 75% being singletons. This clone has a handful of counts. What it binds is not known.

The rearrangement links TRBV29-1 to TRBJ2-5; 8 nucleotides line up with TRBD2. The clonotype originates from a male donor in good health and CMV-seronegative. The specimen was PBMCs. This CDR3 is CSVVAGGETQYF. The CDR3 nucleotides are TGCAGCGTTGTTGCGGGAGGAGAGACCCAGTACTTC. The variable domain in full, completed from reference TRBV29-1 and TRBJ2-5, reads SAVISQKPSRDICQRGTSLTIQCQVDSQVTMMFWYRQQPGQSLTLIATANQGSEATYESGFVIDKFPISRPNLTFSTLTVSNMSPEDSSIYLCSVVAGGETQYFGPGTRLLVL.